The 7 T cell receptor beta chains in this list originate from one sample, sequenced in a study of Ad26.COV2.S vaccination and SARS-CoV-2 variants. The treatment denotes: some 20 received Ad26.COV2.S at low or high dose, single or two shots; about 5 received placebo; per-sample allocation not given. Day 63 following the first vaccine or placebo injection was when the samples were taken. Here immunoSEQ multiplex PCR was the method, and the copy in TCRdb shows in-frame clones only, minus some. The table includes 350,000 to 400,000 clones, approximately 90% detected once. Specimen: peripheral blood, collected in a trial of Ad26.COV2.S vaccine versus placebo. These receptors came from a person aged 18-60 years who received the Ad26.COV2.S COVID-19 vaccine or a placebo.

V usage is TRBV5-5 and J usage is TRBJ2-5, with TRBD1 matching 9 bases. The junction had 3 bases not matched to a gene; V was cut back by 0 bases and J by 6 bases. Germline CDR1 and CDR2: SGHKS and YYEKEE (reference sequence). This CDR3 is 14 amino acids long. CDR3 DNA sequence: TGTGCCAGCAGCTTGGGACAGGGGGGACAGACCCAGTACTTC. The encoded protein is CASSLGQGGQTQYF.

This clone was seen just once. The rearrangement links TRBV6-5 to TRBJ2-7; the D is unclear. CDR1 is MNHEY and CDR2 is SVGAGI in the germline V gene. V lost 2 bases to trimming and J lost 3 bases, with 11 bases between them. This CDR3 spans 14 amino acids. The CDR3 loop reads CASSYRAHFYEQYF. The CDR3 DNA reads TGTGCCAGCAGTTACCGGGCCCACTTCTACGAGCAGTACTTC.

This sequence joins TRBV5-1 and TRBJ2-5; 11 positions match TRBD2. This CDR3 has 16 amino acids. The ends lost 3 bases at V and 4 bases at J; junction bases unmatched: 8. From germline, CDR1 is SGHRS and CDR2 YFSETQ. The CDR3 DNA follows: TGCGCCAGCAGCTGGGCGATAGCGGGAGGGACAGAGACCCAGTACTTC. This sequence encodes CASSWAIAGGTETQYF.

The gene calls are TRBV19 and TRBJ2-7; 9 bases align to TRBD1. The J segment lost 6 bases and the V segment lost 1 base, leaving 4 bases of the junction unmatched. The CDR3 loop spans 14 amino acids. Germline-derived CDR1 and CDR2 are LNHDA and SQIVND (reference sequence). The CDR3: CASSIVGQGTEQYF. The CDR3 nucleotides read TGTGCCAGTAGTATAGTGGGACAGGGTACCGAGCAGTACTTC.

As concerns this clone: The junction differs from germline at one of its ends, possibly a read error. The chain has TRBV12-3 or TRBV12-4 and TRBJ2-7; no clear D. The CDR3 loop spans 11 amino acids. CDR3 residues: CASSLKTPLAF. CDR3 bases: TGTGCCAGCAGTTTGAAGACTCCGTTGGCCTTC.

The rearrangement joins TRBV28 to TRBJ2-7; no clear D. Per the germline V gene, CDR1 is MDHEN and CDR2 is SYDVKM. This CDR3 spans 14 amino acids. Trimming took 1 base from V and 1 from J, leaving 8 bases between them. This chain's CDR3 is CASSLYDLSYEQYF. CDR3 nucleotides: TGTGCCAGCAGTTTATACGACCTTTCCTACGAGCAGTACTTC. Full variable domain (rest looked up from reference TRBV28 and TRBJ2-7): DVKVTQSSRYLVKRTGEKVFLECVQDMDHENMFWYRQDPGLGLRLIYFSYDVKMKEKGDIPEGYSVSREKKERFSLILESASTNQTSMYLCASSLYDLSYEQYFGPGTRLTVT.

CDR3 bases: TGTGCCAGCCCAGCGTGGGGAAACACCATATATTTT. Its translation: CASPAWGNTIYF. The rearrangement links TRBV12-3 or TRBV12-4 to TRBJ1-3; D is uncertain. The CDR3 covers 12 residues. Between the trimmed V and J ends, which lost 8 bases and 4 bases, there was a span of 9 bases.